This is a list of T cell receptor beta chains from one sample in a study of T cells in Graves' hyperthyroidism and ophthalmopathy. TCRdb itself ran the multiplex PCR reads through MiXCR, one entry per CDR3 protein. There are over 450,000 distinct CDR3 sequences in the sample; approximately 17% occur only once, and 17% lies in the top ten. Sequenced sample: blood. The source of these receptors is a woman under 30 with Graves' ophthalmopathy. CDR3s include the opening cysteine and the closing phenylalanine or tryptophan. The D gene is left open where the match is weak. Clone sizes are given selectively: once, few, many, or a class where the clone is expanded.

v_call	clone_size	j_call	d_call	cdr3_nt	cdr3_aa
TRBV20-1	many	TRBJ1-5	TRBD1	TGCAGTGCTAGAGATCAGAGGACAGGCGGCTATCAGCCCCAGCATTTT	CSARDQRTGGYQPQHF
TRBV12-3/TRBV12-4	.	TRBJ1-1	.	TGTGCCAGCACCACGAGACGCCGGAACACTGAAGCTTTCTTT	CASTTRRRNTEAFF
TRBV20-1	.	TRBJ2-1	.	TGCAGTGCTAGTGTAGCGGCCTCCTACAATGAGCAGTTCTTC	CSASVAASYNEQFF
TRBV28	.	TRBJ2-7	TRBD1	TGTGCCAGCAGTTTTTCTCCGGACAGGCAATACTTC	CASSFSPDRQYF
TRBV27	many	TRBJ1-5	.	TGTGCCAGCAGTTCTCCGACAGGACTTCCCCTGAATAGCAATCAGCCCCAGCATTTT	CASSSPTGLPLNSNQPQHF
TRBV7-9	once	TRBJ1-4	TRBD1	TGTGCCAGCAGCCGAGGTGCACAGGGGAATGAAAAACTGTTTTTT	CASSRGAQGNEKLFF
TRBV27	few	TRBJ2-7	TRBD2	TGTGCCAGCAGTCCCTCGACTAGCGGCTACGAGCAGTACTTC	CASSPSTSGYEQYF
TRBV3-1	.	TRBJ2-6	.	TGTGCCAGCAGCCAAGAAGGAGGGGCCCTCTCTGGGGCCAACGTCCTGACTTTC	CASSQEGGALSGANVLTF
TRBV28	few	TRBJ2-2	.	TGTGCCAGCAGTTCAATGGGACATAACACCGGGGAGCTGTTTTTT	CASSSMGHNTGELFF
TRBV11-2	many	TRBJ2-5	TRBD2	TGTGCCAGCAGCTTAGGTCTTGGACTAGCGGGGCAGACCCAGTACTTC	CASSLGLGLAGQTQYF
TRBV7-8	many	TRBJ1-1	TRBD1	TGTGCCAGCAGCTTAGGTAGGGCAGGGGGCACTGAAGCTTTCTTT	CASSLGRAGGTEAFF
TRBV30	few	TRBJ2-6	TRBD1	TGTGCCTGGAGTAGGACAGGGGGCTCTTGGGCCAACGTCCTGACTTTC	CAWSRTGGSWANVLTF
TRBV11-1	many	TRBJ2-1	TRBD2	TGTGCCAGCAGCCGGAAGGGAGGGTTCGGGGAGCAGTTCTTC	CASSRKGGFGEQFF
TRBV6-6	many	TRBJ2-7	.	TGTGCCAGCAGTTACCCCGGACAGAACGAGCAGTACTTC	CASSYPGQNEQYF
TRBV29-1	.	TRBJ1-2	.	TGCAGCGTTGAGGGATTAGAGAGTGGCTACACCTTC	CSVEGLESGYTF
TRBV7-2	.	TRBJ2-5	.	TGTGCCAGCAGGTTAGGGGGTCCTCAAGAGACCCAGTACTTC	CASRLGGPQETQYF
TRBV3-1	many	TRBJ2-3	TRBD2	TGTGCCAGCAGCCAAGGGAACCTCCCTAGCGGGGGGGCAACAGATACGCAGTATTTT	CASSQGNLPSGGATDTQYF
TRBV3-1	many	TRBJ2-1	.	TGTGCCAGCAGCCCGGAGTCCCGCAATGAGCAGTTCTTC	CASSPESRNEQFF
TRBV6-1	few	TRBJ2-7	.	TGTGCCAGCAGACGTACAGGGTACTACGAGCAGTACTTC	CASRRTGYYEQYF
TRBV5-1	few	TRBJ2-1	.	TGCGCCAGCAGCTACCGGACAGCCCCGGGCTCCTACAATGAGCAGTTCTTC	CASSYRTAPGSYNEQFF
TRBV28	many	TRBJ2-4	TRBD2	TGTGCCAGCAGTGCGGGAAGCGGGAGAATCAAAAACATTCAGTACTTC	CASSAGSGRIKNIQYF
TRBV11-2	many	TRBJ2-3	TRBD2	TGTGCCAGCAGCAGTAGCGGGATACGAGCCGATACGCAGTATTTT	CASSSSGIRADTQYF
TRBV29-1	.	TRBJ2-3	.	TGCCTGACAGTGGATCTCACAGATACGCAGTATTTT	CLTVDLTDTQYF
TRBV6-1	.	TRBJ2-7	.	TGTGCCAGCACCACTAGGTACGAGCAGTACTTC	CASTTRYEQYF
TRBV6-1	.	TRBJ1-1	TRBD1	TGTGCCAGCAGTAAATGGACAGGGGACACTGAAGCTTTCTTT	CASSKWTGDTEAFF
TRBV27	many	TRBJ1-1	.	TGTGCCAGCAGTAGCTGGGAGGGTGGCACTGAAGCTTTCTTT	CASSSWEGGTEAFF
TRBV19	many	TRBJ2-1	.	TGTGCCAGTAGTATAGCGGGAGAGCAGTTCTTC	CASSIAGEQFF
TRBV12-3/TRBV12-4	many	TRBJ2-1	.	TGTGCCAGCAGTCCCCAGGACTGGGACGGCAATGAGCAGTTCTTC	CASSPQDWDGNEQFF
TRBV7-2	.	TRBJ2-7	TRBD1	TGTGCCAGCAGCTTGGGTCAGGGGACAGGGGCCTCCTACGAGCAGTACTTC	CASSLGQGTGASYEQYF
TRBV30	many	TRBJ2-7	.	TGTGCCTGGACCGGAGAAGCTAACTCCTACGAGCAGTACTTC	CAWTGEANSYEQYF
TRBV6-1	many	TRBJ1-2	TRBD1	TGTGCCAGCAGTTTCGAGATGGGACAGGGGGCGTCAGTCTATGGCTACACCTTC	CASSFEMGQGASVYGYTF
TRBV11-3	.	TRBJ2-5	TRBD2	TGTGCCAGCAGCCGGACTAGCGGGGAGGAGACCCAGTACTTC	CASSRTSGEETQYF
TRBV10-3	many	TRBJ1-2	.	TGTGCCATCAGTGTAGGAAACTATGGCTACACCTTC	CAISVGNYGYTF
TRBV7-9	few	TRBJ1-2	.	TGTGCCAGCAGCTTAAGTGGGCGGGATCGGCAAAACTATGGCTACACCTTC	CASSLSGRDRQNYGYTF
TRBV3-1	few	TRBJ2-4	.	TGTGCCAGCAGCCAAGGACACCTCAGGGACATTCAGTACTTC	CASSQGHLRDIQYF
TRBV3-1	many	TRBJ1-2	.	TGTGCCAGCAGCCACACAGGGATAGATGGCTACACCTTC	CASSHTGIDGYTF
TRBV12-3/TRBV12-4	few	TRBJ2-2	.	TGTGCCAGCAGTTCAGAATCCGGGGAGCTGTTTTTT	CASSSESGELFF
TRBV28	many	TRBJ2-1	.	TGTGCCAGCAGTTTATGGCAGGCCTACAATGAGCAGTTCTTC	CASSLWQAYNEQFF
TRBV7-7	.	TRBJ2-2	TRBD1	TGTGCTAGCACACCCTTCGACAGGGACGACGGGGAGCTGTTTTTT	CASTPFDRDDGELFF
TRBV14	few	TRBJ2-5	.	TGTGCCAGCAGTTATCCACAGGGAACAGAGACCCAGTACTTC	CASSYPQGTETQYF
TRBV4-3	few	TRBJ2-5	TRBD1	TGCGCCAGCAGCCAGGACACAGGGGGCTGGGAGACCCAGTACTTC	CASSQDTGGWETQYF
TRBV5-1	.	TRBJ2-1	.	TGCGCCAGCAGCTTGGCGGGGGTAGCGGCGAATGAGCAGTTCTTC	CASSLAGVAANEQFF
TRBV27	many	TRBJ1-2	TRBD1	TGTGCCAGCAGGGACAGGGACGGCTATGGCTACACCTTC	CASRDRDGYGYTF
TRBV7-8	many	TRBJ1-1	.	TGTGCCAGCAGCACAACCAGGGTGAACACTGAAGCTTTCTTT	CASSTTRVNTEAFF
TRBV7-3	.	TRBJ1-1	.	TGTGCCCGCAGCTCGAATGTGGACGTGAACACTGAAGCTTTCTTT	CARSSNVDVNTEAFF
TRBV29-1	many	TRBJ1-1	TRBD1	TGCAGCTCAGTAGGACAGGCGATGAACACTGAAGCTTTCTTT	CSSVGQAMNTEAFF
TRBV2	many	TRBJ1-6	.	TGTGCCAGCGAGGGGAATTCACCCCTCCACTTT	CASEGNSPLHF
TRBV12-3/TRBV12-4	many	TRBJ2-7	TRBD1	TGTGCCAGCAGTCCTGGCCTGGACAGGGGGCCTTACGAGCAGTACTTC	CASSPGLDRGPYEQYF
TRBV3-1	many	TRBJ2-7	.	TGTGCCAGCAGCCAAGATATCCCGTCCGAGCAGTACTTC	CASSQDIPSEQYF
TRBV4-3	.	TRBJ2-1	TRBD2	TGCGCCAGCAGCCCCCGGACTAGCGGGGTCTCCTACAATGAGCAGTTCTTC	CASSPRTSGVSYNEQFF
TRBV13	.	TRBJ1-1	TRBD1	TGTGCCAGCAGCGCCGGGACAGGGGCCGCTGAAGCTTTCTTT	CASSAGTGAAEAFF
TRBV18	many	TRBJ2-3	TRBD2	TGTGCCAGCTCACCTGGACTAGCGGGAGAGGATACGCAGTATTTT	CASSPGLAGEDTQYF
TRBV12-3/TRBV12-4	many	TRBJ1-1	.	TGTGCCAGCACCCCAGTAAGGGGGAGAAACACTGAAGCTTTCTTT	CASTPVRGRNTEAFF
TRBV5-1	.	TRBJ2-1	.	TGCGCCAGCAGCTTTTGGGGGAACAATGAGCAGTTCTTC	CASSFWGNNEQFF
TRBV4-3	.	TRBJ2-1	.	TGCGCCAGCAGCCAATCTCTGGGGACTGGCAACAATGAGCAGTTCTTC	CASSQSLGTGNNEQFF
TRBV12-3/TRBV12-4	many	TRBJ1-2	.	TGTGCCAGCAGCTTCTATAACTATGGCTACACCTTC	CASSFYNYGYTF
TRBV28	.	TRBJ2-3	TRBD2	TGTGCCGGGGGTAGCGGGGGGGGGGGATATACGCAGTATTTT	CAGGSGGGGYTQYF
TRBV10-3	.	TRBJ2-1	TRBD2	TGTGCCATCAGTGATCATCCTCGGGGAGCGGGAGGGGGGGGTGAGCAGTTCTTC	CAISDHPRGAGGGGEQFF
TRBV15	few	TRBJ2-3	TRBD2	TGTGCCACCAGCAGAGATAGCGGGGGGGCCAACACAGATACGCAGTATTTT	CATSRDSGGANTDTQYF